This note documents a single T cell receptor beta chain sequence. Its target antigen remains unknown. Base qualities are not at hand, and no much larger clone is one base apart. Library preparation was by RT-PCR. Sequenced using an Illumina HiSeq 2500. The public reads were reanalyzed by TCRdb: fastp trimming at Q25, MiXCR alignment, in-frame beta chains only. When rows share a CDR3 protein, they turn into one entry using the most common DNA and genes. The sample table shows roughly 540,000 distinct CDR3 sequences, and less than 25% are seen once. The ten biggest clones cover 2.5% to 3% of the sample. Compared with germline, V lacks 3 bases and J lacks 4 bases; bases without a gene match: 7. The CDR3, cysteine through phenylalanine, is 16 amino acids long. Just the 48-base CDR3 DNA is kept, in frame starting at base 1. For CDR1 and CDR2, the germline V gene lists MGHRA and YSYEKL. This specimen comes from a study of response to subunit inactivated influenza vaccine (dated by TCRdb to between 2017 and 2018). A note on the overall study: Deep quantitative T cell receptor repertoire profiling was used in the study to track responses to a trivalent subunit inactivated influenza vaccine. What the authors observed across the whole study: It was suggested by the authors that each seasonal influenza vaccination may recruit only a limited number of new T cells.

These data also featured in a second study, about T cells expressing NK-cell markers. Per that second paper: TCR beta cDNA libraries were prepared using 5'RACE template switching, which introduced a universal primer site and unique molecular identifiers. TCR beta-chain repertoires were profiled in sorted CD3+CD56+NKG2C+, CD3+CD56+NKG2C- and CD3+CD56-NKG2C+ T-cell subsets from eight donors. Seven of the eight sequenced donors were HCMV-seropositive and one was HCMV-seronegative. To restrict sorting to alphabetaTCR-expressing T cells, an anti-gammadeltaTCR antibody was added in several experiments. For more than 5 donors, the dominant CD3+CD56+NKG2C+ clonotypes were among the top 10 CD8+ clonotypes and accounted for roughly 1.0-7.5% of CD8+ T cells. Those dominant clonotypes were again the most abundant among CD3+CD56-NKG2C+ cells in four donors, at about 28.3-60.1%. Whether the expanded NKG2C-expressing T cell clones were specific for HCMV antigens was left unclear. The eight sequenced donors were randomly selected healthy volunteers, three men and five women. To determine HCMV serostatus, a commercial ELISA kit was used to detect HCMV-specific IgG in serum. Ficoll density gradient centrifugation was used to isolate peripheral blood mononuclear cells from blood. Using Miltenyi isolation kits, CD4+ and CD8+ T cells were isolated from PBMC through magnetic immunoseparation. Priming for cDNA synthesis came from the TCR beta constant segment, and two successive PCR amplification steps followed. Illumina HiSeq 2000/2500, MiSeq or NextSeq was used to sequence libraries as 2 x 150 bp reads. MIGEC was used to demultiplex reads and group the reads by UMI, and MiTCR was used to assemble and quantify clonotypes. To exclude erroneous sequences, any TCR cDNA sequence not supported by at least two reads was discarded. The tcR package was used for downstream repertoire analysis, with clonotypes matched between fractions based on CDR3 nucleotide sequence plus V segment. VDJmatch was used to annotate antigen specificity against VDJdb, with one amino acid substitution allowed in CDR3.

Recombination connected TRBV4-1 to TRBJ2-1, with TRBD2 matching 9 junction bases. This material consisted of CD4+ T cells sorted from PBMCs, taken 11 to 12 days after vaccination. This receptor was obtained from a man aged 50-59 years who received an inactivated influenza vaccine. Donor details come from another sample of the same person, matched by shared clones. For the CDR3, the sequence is CASSQRLADDYNEQFF. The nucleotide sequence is TGCGCCAGCAGCCAGCGACTAGCGGATGATTACAATGAGCAGTTCTTC.